This TCR beta chain is from a study of T cells in localized non-small cell lung cancer. The study's findings and limits: The highest T cell clonality was in uninvolved adjacent lung, above tumor. In adjacent lung, a median approximately 60 of the top 100 tumor clones were found. Heterogeneity is still possible, as just one tumor region was sequenced.

The germline V and J ends were trimmed by 0 bases and 4 bases, with 10 bases remaining between them. The CDR3 runs to 14 residues. Germline V gene data show CDR1 as SGHRS and CDR2 as YFSETQ. Data came from immunoSEQ multiplex PCR; TCRdb stores just in-frame clones and leaves some out. The sample lists 55,000 to 75,000 clones, roughly 90% occurring once. This clone was found once. Its specificity is unknown. This chain links TRBV5-1 with TRBJ1-2, with D unresolved. This specimen consisted of peripheral blood, obtained before any cancer treatment. The TCR was taken from a man aged 40 to 70 with stage I lung adenocarcinoma. In nucleotides, the CDR3 is TGCGCCAGCAGCTTGGGGTCTGTATTCTATGGCTACACCTTC. Protein sequence: CASSLGSVFYGYTF.